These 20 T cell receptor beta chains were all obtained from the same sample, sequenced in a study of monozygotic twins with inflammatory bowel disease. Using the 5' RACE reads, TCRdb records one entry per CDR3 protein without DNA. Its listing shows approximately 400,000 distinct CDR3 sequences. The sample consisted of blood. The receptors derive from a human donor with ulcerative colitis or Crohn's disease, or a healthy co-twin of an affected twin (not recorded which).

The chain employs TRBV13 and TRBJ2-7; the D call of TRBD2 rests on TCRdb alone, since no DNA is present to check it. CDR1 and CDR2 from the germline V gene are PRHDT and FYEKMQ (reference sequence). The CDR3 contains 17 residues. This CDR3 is CASSRRGLGQGSYEQYF.

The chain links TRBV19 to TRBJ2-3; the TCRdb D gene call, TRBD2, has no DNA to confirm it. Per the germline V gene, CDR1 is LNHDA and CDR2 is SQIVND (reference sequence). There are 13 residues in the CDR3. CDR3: CASSIGRGDTQYF.

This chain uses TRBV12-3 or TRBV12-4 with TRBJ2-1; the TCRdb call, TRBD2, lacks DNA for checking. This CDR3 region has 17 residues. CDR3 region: CASSPRTGTSGYNEQFF.

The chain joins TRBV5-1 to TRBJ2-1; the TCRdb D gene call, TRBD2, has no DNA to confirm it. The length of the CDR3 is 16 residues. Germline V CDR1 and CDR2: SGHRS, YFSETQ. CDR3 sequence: CASSSIGAGGYNEQFF.

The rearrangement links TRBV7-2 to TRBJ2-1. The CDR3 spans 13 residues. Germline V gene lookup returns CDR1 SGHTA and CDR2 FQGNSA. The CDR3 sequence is CASSKLGYNEQFF. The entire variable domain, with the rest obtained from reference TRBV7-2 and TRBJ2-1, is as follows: GAGVSQSPSNKVTEKGKDVELRCDPISGHTALYWYRQSLGQGLEFLIYFQGNSAPDKSGLPSDRFSAERTGGSVSTLTIQRTQQEDSAVYLCASSKLGYNEQFFGPGTRLTVL.

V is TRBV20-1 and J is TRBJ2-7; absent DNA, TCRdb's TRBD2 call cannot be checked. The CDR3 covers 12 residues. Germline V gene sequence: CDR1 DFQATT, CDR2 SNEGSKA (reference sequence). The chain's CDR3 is CSGRELPYEQYF.

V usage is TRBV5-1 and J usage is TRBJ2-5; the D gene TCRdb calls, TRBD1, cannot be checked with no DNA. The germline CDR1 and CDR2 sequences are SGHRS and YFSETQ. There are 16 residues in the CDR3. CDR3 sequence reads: CASSPGQAEGWETQYF.

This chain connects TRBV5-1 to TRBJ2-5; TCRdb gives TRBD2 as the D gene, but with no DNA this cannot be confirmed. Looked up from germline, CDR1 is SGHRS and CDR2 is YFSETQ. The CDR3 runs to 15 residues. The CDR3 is CASSFGGSLQETQYF.

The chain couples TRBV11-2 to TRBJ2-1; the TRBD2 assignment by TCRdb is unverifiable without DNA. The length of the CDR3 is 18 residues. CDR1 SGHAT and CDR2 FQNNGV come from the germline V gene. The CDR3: CASSFWTSGIKPYNEQFF.

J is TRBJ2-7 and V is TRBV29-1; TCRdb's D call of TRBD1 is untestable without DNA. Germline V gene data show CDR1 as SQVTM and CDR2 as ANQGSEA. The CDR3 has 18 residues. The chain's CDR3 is CSVVSRDRGRWGYYEQYF.

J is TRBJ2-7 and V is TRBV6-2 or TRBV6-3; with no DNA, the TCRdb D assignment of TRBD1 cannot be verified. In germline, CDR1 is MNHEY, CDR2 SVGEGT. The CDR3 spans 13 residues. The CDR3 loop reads CASSSAGPLEQYF.

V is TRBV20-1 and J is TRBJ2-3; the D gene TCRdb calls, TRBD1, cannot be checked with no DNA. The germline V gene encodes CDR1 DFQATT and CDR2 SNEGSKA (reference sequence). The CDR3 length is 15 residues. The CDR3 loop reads CSVPSSGGSTDTQYF.

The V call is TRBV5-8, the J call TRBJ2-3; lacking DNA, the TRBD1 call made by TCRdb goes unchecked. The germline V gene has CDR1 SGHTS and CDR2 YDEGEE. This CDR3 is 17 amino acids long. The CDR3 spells CASSLTQTGASTDTQYF.

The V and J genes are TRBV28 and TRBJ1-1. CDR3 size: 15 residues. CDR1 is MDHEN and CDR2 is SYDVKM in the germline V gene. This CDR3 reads CASSSWRERNTEAFF.

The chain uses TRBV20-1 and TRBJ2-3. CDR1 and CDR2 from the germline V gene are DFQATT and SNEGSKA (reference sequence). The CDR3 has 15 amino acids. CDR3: CSATHWAVDTDTQYF.

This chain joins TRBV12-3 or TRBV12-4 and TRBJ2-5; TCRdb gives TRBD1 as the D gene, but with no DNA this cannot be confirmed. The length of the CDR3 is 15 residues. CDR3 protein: CASSLVSQGKETQYF.

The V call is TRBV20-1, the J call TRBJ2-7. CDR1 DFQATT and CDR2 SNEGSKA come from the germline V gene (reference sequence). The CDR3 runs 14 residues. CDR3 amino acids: CSARDPARSYEQYF.

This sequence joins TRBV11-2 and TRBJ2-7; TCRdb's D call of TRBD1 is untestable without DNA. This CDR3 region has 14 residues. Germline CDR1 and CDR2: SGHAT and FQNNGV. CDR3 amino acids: CASRNREGGYEQYF.

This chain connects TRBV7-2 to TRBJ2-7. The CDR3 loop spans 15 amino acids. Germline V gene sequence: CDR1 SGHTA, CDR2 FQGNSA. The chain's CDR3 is CASVLMAGVSYEQYF.

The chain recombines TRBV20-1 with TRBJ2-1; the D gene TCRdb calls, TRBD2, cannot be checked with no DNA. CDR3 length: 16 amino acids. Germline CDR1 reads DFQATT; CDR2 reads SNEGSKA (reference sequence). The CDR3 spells CSARDIKTSWDNEQFF.